This record looks at one T cell receptor beta chain sequence and its context. Its antigen is still unknown. The PCR used 60 Vbeta and 13 Jbeta primers. Measured with immunoSEQ multiplex PCR; TCRdb has only the in-frame clones, and not every one. The sample records some 130,000 clones, around 70% being singletons. The source of the sample is a study of cytomegalovirus exposure and HLA in healthy donors. Whole-study results and caveats: In a later analysis, several top co-occurrence clusters appeared linked to parvovirus B19, influenza, CMV and Epstein-Barr virus. According to the study, roughly 160 TCR beta chains were cytomegalovirus-associated. An ancestry cluster, one associated with Asian ancestry, reportedly showed fewer N-insertions than the approximately 720-donor mean in a later analysis.

Unrecorded immune exposures were likely, despite nominal health at sampling. Germline trimming cut 0 bases from V and 7 bases from J; bases unmatched to any gene: 7. This CDR3 contains 16 residues. The germline V gene encodes CDR1 KGHSH and CDR2 LQKENI. The sample taken for sequencing was PBMCs. This TCR was sampled from a male donor in good health and CMV-seronegative. This rearrangement joins TRBV18 to TRBJ1-5, with 9 bases matching TRBD1. The CDR3 DNA is TGTGCCAGCTCACCACCGGGGCGGACAGGGGAGCAGCCCCAGCATTTT. The encoded protein is CASSPPGRTGEQPQHF.